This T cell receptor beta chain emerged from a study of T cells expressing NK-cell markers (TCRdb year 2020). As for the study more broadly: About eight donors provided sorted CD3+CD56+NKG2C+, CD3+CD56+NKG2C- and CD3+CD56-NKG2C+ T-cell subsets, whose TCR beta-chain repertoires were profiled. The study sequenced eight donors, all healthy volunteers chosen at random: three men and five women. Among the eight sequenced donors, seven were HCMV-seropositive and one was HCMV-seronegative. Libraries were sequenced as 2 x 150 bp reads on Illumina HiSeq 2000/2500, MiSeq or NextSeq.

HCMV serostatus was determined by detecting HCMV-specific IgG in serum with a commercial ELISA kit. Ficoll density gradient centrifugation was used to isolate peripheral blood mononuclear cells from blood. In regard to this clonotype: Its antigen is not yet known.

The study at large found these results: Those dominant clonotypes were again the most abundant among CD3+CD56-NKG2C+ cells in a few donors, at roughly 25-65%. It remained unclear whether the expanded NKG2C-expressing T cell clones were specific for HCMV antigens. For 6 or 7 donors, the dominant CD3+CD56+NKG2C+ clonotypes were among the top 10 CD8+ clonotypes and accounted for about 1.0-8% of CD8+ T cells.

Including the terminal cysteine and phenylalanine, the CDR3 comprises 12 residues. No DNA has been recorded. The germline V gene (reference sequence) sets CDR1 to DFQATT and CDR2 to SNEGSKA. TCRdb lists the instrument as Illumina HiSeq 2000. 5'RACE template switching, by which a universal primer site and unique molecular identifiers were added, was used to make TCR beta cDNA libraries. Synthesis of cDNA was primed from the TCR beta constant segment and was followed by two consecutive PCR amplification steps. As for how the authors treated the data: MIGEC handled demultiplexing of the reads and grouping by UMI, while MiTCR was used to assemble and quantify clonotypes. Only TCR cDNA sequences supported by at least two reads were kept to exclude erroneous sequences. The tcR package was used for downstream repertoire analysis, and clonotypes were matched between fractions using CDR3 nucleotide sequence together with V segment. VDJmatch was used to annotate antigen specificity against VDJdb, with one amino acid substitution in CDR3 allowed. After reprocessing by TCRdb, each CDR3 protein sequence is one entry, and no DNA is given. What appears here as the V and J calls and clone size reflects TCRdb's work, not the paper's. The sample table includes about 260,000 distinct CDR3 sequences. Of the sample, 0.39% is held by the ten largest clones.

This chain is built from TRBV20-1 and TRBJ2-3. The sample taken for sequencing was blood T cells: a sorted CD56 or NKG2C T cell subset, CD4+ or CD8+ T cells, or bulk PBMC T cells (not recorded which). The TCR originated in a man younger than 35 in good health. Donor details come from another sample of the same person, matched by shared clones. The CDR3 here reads CSAGRGTDTQYF.